A single sample gave rise to the 6 T cell receptor beta chains below, sequenced in a study of cytomegalovirus exposure and HLA in healthy donors. PCR used 60 Vbeta primers and 13 Jbeta primers. TCRdb's copy holds only in-frame clones and misses some; the assay was immunoSEQ multiplex PCR. Among fewer than 95,000 clones listed, 65% were seen once. The sample comprised PBMCs. These receptors came from a woman in her forties or fifties in good health and CMV-seropositive.

V is TRBV4-1 and J is TRBJ2-5; D is uncertain. The J call may be incorrect, as the DNA end agrees better with TRBJ2-7. CDR1 MGHRA and CDR2 YSYEKL come from the germline V gene. CDR3 length: 14 amino acids. The CDR3 DNA follows: TGCGCCAGCAGCTCATCACACAGCTCCTACGAGCAGTACTTC. Residues: CASSSSHSSYEQYF.

The J gene is TRBJ1-2, the V gene TRBV28; 10 bases match TRBD1. The CDR3 length is 18 residues. Germline-derived CDR1 and CDR2 are MDHEN and SYDVKM. The V gene end was trimmed by 4 bases and the J gene end by 3 bases; junction bases not matched to a gene: 14. The CDR3 DNA reads TGTGCCAGCAGTTCGATAACTATCGGGACAGGGGAAGACTATGGCTACACCTTC. Residues: CASSSITIGTGEDYGYTF.

This clone came up once. V is TRBV15 and J is TRBJ1-2, with unresolved D. V was cut by 5 bases and J by 11 bases, with 21 bases left in between. CDR1 is LNHNV, CDR2 YYDKDF, per germline (reference sequence). The CDR3 spans 14 residues. Here the CDR3 DNA reads TGTGCCACCAGCCCCGATCTGCGGCAGACCTTTTACACCTTC. Translated: CATSPDLRQTFYTF.

The rearrangement uses TRBV6-1 and TRBJ1-5, with D perhaps matching TRBD1 (5 bases). Germline V gives CDR1 MNHNS, CDR2 SASEGT. The V gene lost 6 bases and the J gene lost 5 bases, with 17 bases spanning the gap. This CDR3 has 15 amino acids. The CDR3 loop reads CASSGQGSRDQPQHF. CDR3 bases: TGTGCCAGCAGCGGGCAGGGTTCCCGAGATCAGCCCCAGCATTTT.

The V gene is TRBV7-9, the J gene TRBJ2-7; a possible D gene is TRBD1 (6 bases). Looked up from germline, CDR1 is SEHNR and CDR2 is FQNEAQ (reference sequence). The CDR3 sequence is 14 residues long. Trimming removed 4 bases at V and 4 bases at J, with 14 bases between. In DNA, the CDR3 is TGTGCCAGCAGCTCCACGGCAGGGGCATACGAGCAGTACTTC. The encoded protein is CASSSTAGAYEQYF. Full variable domain (outside the CDR3, taken from reference TRBV7-9 and TRBJ2-7): DTGVSQNPRHKITKRGQNVTFRCDPISEHNRLYWYRQTLGQGPEFLTYFQNEAQLEKSRLLSDRFSAERPKGSFSTLEIQRTEQGDSAMYLCASSSTAGAYEQYFGPGTRLTVT.

This clone was seen only a few times. The rearrangement links TRBV27 to TRBJ1-1; 7 bases map to TRBD1. The germline V gene has CDR1 MNHEY and CDR2 SMNVEV (reference sequence). Trimming took 7 bases from V and 0 from J; bases not matched to a gene: 8. CDR3 size: 15 residues. CDR3 protein: CASTLQGYVNTEAFF. CDR3 coding DNA: TGTGCCAGCACCCTACAGGGGTACGTGAACACTGAAGCTTTCTTT.